A single sample gave rise to the 3 T cell receptor beta chains below, sequenced in a study of blood T cell repertoires in COVID-19. Only in-frame clones appear in the TCRdb table, and some are missing; sequencing was by immunoSEQ multiplex PCR. The sample includes around 180,000 clones, around nine tenths of them seen just once. Sequenced input: peripheral blood. These receptors came from a man in his sixties or seventies with active or convalescent COVID-19.

The rearrangement joins TRBV11-2 to TRBJ2-3; 9 nucleotides match TRBD2. J was trimmed by 5 bases and V by 5 bases; bases with no gene match: 8. CDR1 SGHAT and CDR2 FQNNGV come from the germline V gene. The CDR3 is 15 residues long. CDR3 DNA sequence: TGTGCCAGCAGCCTGTTTCGGCGGGGGGGAGATACGCAGTATTTT. It yields the protein CASSLFRRGGDTQYF.

V is TRBV19 and J is TRBJ1-6; 7 bases are shared with TRBD1. Germline V gene data show CDR1 as LNHDA and CDR2 as SQIVND (reference sequence). This CDR3 spans 14 amino acids. J lost 10 bases, V lost 5 bases, and 8 bases had no gene match. The chain's CDR3 is CASSVTGSGSPLHF. The CDR3 DNA is TGTGCCAGTAGTGTGACAGGGTCGGGCTCACCCCTCCACTTT.

CDR3 loop: CASSVGATLANVLTF. The CDR3 bases are TGTGCCAGCAGTGTGGGCGCAACTCTGGCCAACGTCCTGACTTTC. The chain joins TRBV2 to TRBJ2-6; no reliable D call. Looked up from germline, CDR1 is SNHLY and CDR2 is FYNNEI. Deletions cut 4 bases from V and 6 bases from J, with 13 bases between. The CDR3 contains 15 residues.